The 10 T cell receptor beta chains below come from one sample, sequenced in a study of blood T cell repertoires in COVID-19. The method was immunoSEQ multiplex PCR; TCRdb's version includes in-frame clones alone and lacks a portion of them. The table has 90,000 to 120,000 clones, 75% to 95% seen once. Sequences were obtained from peripheral blood. The receptors were gathered from a woman aged 30 to 39 with acute or convalescent COVID-19.

This sequence joins TRBV6-1 and TRBJ1-3; D is possibly TRBD1 (6 bases). The ends were cut back, 3 bases at V and 0 bases at J, with 12 bases in the middle. CDR3 length: 16 amino acids. Per the germline V gene, CDR1 is MNHNS and CDR2 is SASEGT. Here the CDR3 reads CASSDRQEYSGNTIYF. The DNA of the CDR3 is TGTGCCAGCAGTGATAGACAGGAGTACTCTGGAAACACCATATATTTT.

The rearrangement links TRBV29-1 to TRBJ1-2; tentatively, D is TRBD1 (5 bases). V lost 6 bases and J lost 4, with 15 bases in between. Germline CDR1 SQVTM, CDR2 ANQGSEA. The CDR3 is 13 amino acids. The CDR3 nucleotides are TGCAGCGTAACAGGTGCTCCGATCTATGGCTACACCTTC. Its protein product is CSVTGAPIYGYTF.

The rearrangement uses TRBV10-3 and TRBJ2-1; TRBD2 aligns across 10 bases. Germline assignment: CDR1 ENHRY and CDR2 SYGVKD. The CDR3 has 15 residues. V trimming: 4 bases; J trimming: 8 bases; junction bases outside the gene matches: 8. This CDR3 is CAISATSGGADEQFF. For the CDR3, the DNA is TGTGCCATCAGTGCCACGAGCGGGGGGGCCGATGAGCAGTTCTTC.

This chain joins TRBV6-1 and TRBJ1-3; D gene uncertain. The CDR3 loop spans 14 amino acids. The germline V gene encodes CDR1 MNHNS and CDR2 SASEGT. The germline V and J ends were trimmed by 2 bases and 4 bases, with 9 bases remaining between them. The CDR3 loop reads CASSEPVSGNTIYF. CDR3 nucleotide sequence: TGTGCCAGCAGTGAACCGGTCTCCGGAAACACCATATATTTT.

This rearrangement joins TRBV4-3 to TRBJ2-1; 8 bases fit TRBD2. This CDR3 spans 15 amino acids. In germline, CDR1 is LGHNA, CDR2 YSLEER. The V segment lost 1 base and the J segment 8 bases; nucleotides outside the gene matches: 7. CDR3 region: CASSQAGGPSYEQFF. As DNA, the CDR3 is TGCGCCAGCAGCCAAGCGGGAGGGCCGTCGTATGAGCAGTTCTTC.

V and J are TRBV7-3 and TRBJ2-3; D is possibly TRBD1 (5 bases). The CDR3 extends over 14 amino acids. V was pared by 5 bases and J by 0 bases, with 9 bases between. The germline V gene encodes CDR1 SGHTA and CDR2 FQGTGA. CDR3 bases: TGTGCCAGCAGCCGCGGACATAGCACAGATACGCAGTATTTT. It specifies CASSRGHSTDTQYF.

V and J are TRBV4-1 and TRBJ1-1, with unresolved D. The germline V and J ends were trimmed by 4 bases and 4 bases, with 13 bases remaining between them. The germline V gene has CDR1 MGHRA and CDR2 YSYEKL. The CDR3 spans 14 residues. The CDR3 DNA is TGCGCCAGCAGCCTAAACCAGGTCACCACTGAAGCTTTCTTT. This encodes CASSLNQVTTEAFF.

The count of this clone is one. V is TRBV19 and J is TRBJ1-1; a weak D match, TRBD1 (5 bases). Deletions cut 4 bases from V and 1 base from J, with 10 bases between. Germline V lookup: CDR1 LNHDA, CDR2 SQIVND (reference sequence). This CDR3 is 14 amino acids long. CDR3: CASSTRGGNTEAFF. Written as DNA, the CDR3 is TGTGCCAGTAGTACAAGGGGAGGGAACACTGAAGCTTTCTTT.

The V call is TRBV27, the J call TRBJ2-3, with D perhaps matching TRBD1 (5 bases). Between the trimmed V and J ends, which lost 1 base and 2 bases, there was a span of 13 bases. The CDR3 extends over 16 amino acids. Germline CDR1 MNHEY, CDR2 SMNVEV (reference sequence). CDR3 in amino acids: CASSLLLRADTDTQYF. For the CDR3, the DNA is TGTGCCAGCAGTTTATTACTCAGGGCAGACACAGATACGCAGTATTTT.

DNA for the CDR3: TGTGCCAGCATCCCGGACAGTTCTTTGAAAGCTTTCTTT. Its translation: CASIPDSSLKAFF. The chain has TRBV28 and TRBJ1-1; TRBD1 might be the D (6 bases). Trimming pared 7 bases from V and 9 bases from J, leaving 18 bases between. Germline CDR1 MDHEN, CDR2 SYDVKM. The CDR3 consists of 13 residues.